This TCR beta chain was observed in a study of cytomegalovirus exposure and HLA in healthy donors. In its sample, this clone was seen a few times. Both 60 Vbeta primers and 13 Jbeta primers went into the PCR. TCRdb keeps only in-frame clones here, not all; method: immunoSEQ multiplex PCR. The data show 110,000 to 150,000 clones, about 80% seen once. Trimming removed 6 bases from V and 3 bases from J; junction bases left unmatched: 4. The CDR3 sequence is 14 residues long. CDR1 and CDR2 from the germline V gene are SNHLY and FYNNEI. Sample: PBMCs. This TCR came from a man between 18 and 29 years old in good health and CMV-seronegative. The rearrangement uses TRBV2 and TRBJ1-4, with 7 positions matching TRBD1. The CDR3 spells CASRTGIANEKLFF. The CDR3 region has the DNA TGTGCCAGCAGGACAGGGATAGCTAATGAAAAACTGTTTTTT.